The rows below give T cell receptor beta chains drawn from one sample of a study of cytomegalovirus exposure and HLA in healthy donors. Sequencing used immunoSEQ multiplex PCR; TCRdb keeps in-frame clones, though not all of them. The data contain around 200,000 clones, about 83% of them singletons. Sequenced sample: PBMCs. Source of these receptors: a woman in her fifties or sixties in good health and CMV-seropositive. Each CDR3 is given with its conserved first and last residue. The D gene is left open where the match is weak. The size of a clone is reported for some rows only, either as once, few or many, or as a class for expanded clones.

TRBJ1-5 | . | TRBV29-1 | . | CSVRGDYSNQPQHF | TGCAGCGTACGGGGGGATTATAGCAATCAGCCCCAGCATTTT
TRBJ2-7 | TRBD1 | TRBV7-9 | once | CASSLFMGTGKRYEQYF | TGTGCCAGCAGCTTATTCATGGGGACAGGGAAACGCTACGAGCAGTACTTC
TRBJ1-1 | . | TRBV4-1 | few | CASSQEAPTGHTEAFF | TGCGCCAGCAGCCAAGAAGCACCTACAGGGCACACTGAAGCTTTCTTT
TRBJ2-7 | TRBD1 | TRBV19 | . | CASKPTSQGAYEQYF | TGTGCCAGTAAACCCACCAGCCAGGGGGCTTACGAGCAGTACTTC
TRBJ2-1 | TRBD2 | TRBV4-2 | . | CASSQEPSGGAYNEQFF | TGTGCCAGCAGCCAGGAACCTAGCGGGGGGGCTTACAATGAGCAGTTCTTC
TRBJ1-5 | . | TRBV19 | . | CASIASMNQPQHF | TGTGCCAGTATAGCCAGTATGAATCAGCCCCAGCATTTT
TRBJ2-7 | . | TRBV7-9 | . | CASSLPGAYEQYF | TGTGCCAGCAGCTTACCAGGTGCCTACGAGCAGTACTTC
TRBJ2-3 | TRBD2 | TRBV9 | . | CASSVGLAGDTQYF | TGTGCCAGCAGCGTAGGACTAGCGGGGGATACGCAGTATTTT
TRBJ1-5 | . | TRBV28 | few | CASSGYQPQHF | TGTGCCAGCTCAGGGTATCAGCCCCAGCATTTT
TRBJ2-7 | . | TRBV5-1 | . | CASSLGADSNSYEQYF | TGCGCCAGCAGCTTGGGTGCTGACTCTAATTCCTACGAGCAGTACTTC
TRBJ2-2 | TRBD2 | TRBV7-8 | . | CASSLGASGGATGELFF | TGTGCCAGCAGCTTAGGGGCTAGCGGGGGGGCGACCGGGGAGCTGTTTTTT
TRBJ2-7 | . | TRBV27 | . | CASSLFRGYEQYF | TGTGCCAGCAGTTTATTTCGGGGCTACGAGCAGTACTTC
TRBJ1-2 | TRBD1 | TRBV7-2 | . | CASSWNQGDGYTF | TGTGCCAGCAGCTGGAACCAGGGGGATGGCTACACCTTC
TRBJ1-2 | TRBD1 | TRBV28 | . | CASRRQGNYGYTF | TGTGCCAGCAGACGACAGGGGAACTATGGCTACACCTTC
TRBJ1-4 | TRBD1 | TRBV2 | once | CASRRQGPANEKLFF | TGTGCCAGCAGGAGACAGGGGCCGGCTAATGAAAAACTGTTTTTT
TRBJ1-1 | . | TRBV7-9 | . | CASSLMGAAFF | TGTGCCAGCAGCTTAATGGGAGCAGCTTTCTTT
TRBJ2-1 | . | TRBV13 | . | CASSLGPGLGFF | TGTGCCAGCAGCTTAGGCCCGGGACTTGGGTTCTTC
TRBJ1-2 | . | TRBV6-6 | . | CASSSAGIYGYTF | TGTGCCAGCAGCTCAGCAGGGATCTATGGCTACACCTTC
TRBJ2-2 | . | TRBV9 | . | CASSARGTVTGELFF | TGTGCCAGCAGCGCACGGGGGACAGTCACCGGGGAGCTGTTTTTT
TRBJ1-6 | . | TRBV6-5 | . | CASNNGRAPLHF | TGTGCCAGCAACAATGGTCGGGCACCCCTCCACTTT
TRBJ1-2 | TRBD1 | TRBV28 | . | CASSEQGLGGYGYTF | TGTGCCAGCAGTGAACAGGGGCTAGGGGGCTATGGCTACACCTTC
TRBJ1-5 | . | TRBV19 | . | CASSIYGGLSNQPQHF | TGTGCCAGTAGTATTTATGGGGGCTTGAGCAATCAGCCCCAGCATTTT
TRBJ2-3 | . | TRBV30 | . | CAGTGAGGPDTQYF | TGTGCCGGCACAGGGGCGGGGGGCCCAGATACGCAGTATTTT
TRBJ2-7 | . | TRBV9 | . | CASSEGGLGRYEQYF | TGTGCCAGCAGCGAAGGGGGCCTGGGGAGGTACGAGCAGTACTTC
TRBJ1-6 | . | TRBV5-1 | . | CASSLAPGGPSTNSPLHF | TGCGCCAGCAGCTTGGCCCCGGGGGGGCCGTCGACGAATTCACCCCTCCACTTT
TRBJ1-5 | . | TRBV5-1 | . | CASSLGGFEQPQHF | TGCGCCAGCAGCTTGGGAGGGTTTGAACAGCCCCAGCATTTT
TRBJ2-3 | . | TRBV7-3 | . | CASSFSGNSGDTQYF | TGTGCCAGCAGCTTTTCTGGAAACAGTGGAGATACGCAGTATTTT
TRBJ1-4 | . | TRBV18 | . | CASSPSFGKSEKLFF | TGTGCCAGCTCACCGAGTTTCGGTAAAAGTGAAAAACTGTTTTTT
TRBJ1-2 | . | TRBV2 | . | CASKEGLFYGYTF | TGTGCCAGCAAGGAGGGTCTCTTCTATGGCTACACCTTC
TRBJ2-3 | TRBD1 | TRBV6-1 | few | CASRRTGEEADTQYF | TGTGCCAGCAGGAGGACAGGGGAGGAGGCAGATACGCAGTATTTT
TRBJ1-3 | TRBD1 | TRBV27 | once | CASSFGTGIGNTIYF | TGTGCCAGCAGTTTCGGGACAGGGATTGGAAACACCATATATTTT
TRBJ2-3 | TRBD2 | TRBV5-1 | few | CASLRASGGSDTQYF | TGCGCCTCCCTTCGCGCCAGCGGGGGGTCAGATACGCAGTATTTT